What follows are 26 T cell receptor beta chains derived from one specimen sequenced in a study of blood T cell repertoires in COVID-19. The method was immunoSEQ multiplex PCR; TCRdb's version includes in-frame clones alone and lacks a portion of them. The table shows about 230,000 clones, with approximately 83% occurring only once. The sample comprised peripheral blood. These receptors all come from a man in his forties with acute or convalescent COVID-19.

This chain uses TRBV5-1 with TRBJ1-1; D gene ambiguous. The CDR3 is made up of 14 amino acids. V lost 2 bases and J lost 3, with 11 bases in between. Germline V gene data show CDR1 as SGHRS and CDR2 as YFSETQ. CDR3 amino acids: CASSFNVRDTEAFF. DNA for the CDR3: TGCGCCAGCAGCTTCAATGTGAGGGACACTGAAGCTTTCTTT.

The V gene is TRBV10-3, the J gene TRBJ2-7, with 7 bases fitting TRBD1. The V gene end was trimmed by 4 bases and the J gene end by 4 bases; junction bases not matched to a gene: 4. CDR3 length equals 13 residues. Per the germline V gene, CDR1 is ENHRY and CDR2 is SYGVKD. The CDR3 region is CAISVETGYEQYF. The CDR3 DNA reads as TGTGCCATCAGTGTTGAGACAGGGTACGAGCAGTACTTC.

The chain recombines TRBV19 with TRBJ1-4; tentatively, D is TRBD1 (6 bases). Trimming took 9 bases from V and 5 from J, leaving 22 bases between them. This CDR3 has 16 amino acids. Looked up from germline, CDR1 is LNHDA and CDR2 is SQIVND (reference sequence). DNA of the CDR3: TGTGCCAGCCGGTCCACAACCGGGACACCAAATGAAAAACTGTTTTTT. It codes for CASRSTTGTPNEKLFF.

The chain has TRBV7-9 and TRBJ1-6; D is unresolved. The V and J ends lost 5 bases and 6 bases respectively, with 8 bases between them. Germline V gene lookup returns CDR1 SEHNR and CDR2 FQNEAQ (reference sequence). This CDR3 has 13 amino acids. CDR3 nucleotide sequence: TGTGCCAGCAGCCTCCGGGGTAATTCACCCCTCCACTTT. It translates to CASSLRGNSPLHF.

The J gene is TRBJ2-5, the V gene TRBV20-1; 8 bases map to TRBD1. The CDR3 loop spans 11 amino acids. CDR1 is DFQATT and CDR2 is SNEGSKA in the germline V gene (reference sequence). The CDR3 DNA reads as TGCACCCAGGGGGCCCAAGAGACCCAGTACTTC. Translated, it gives CTQGAQETQYF.

The J gene is TRBJ2-7, the V gene TRBV19; a possible D gene is TRBD1 (6 bases). This CDR3 is built from 14 residues. V gave up 2 bases and J gave up 2 bases, with 10 bases separating them. The germline V gene encodes CDR1 LNHDA and CDR2 SQIVND (reference sequence). Written as DNA, the CDR3 is TGTGCCAGTAGTATAAACAGGGCCCCCTACGAGCAGTACTTC. Its protein is CASSINRAPYEQYF.

The chain is built from TRBV28 and TRBJ2-5, with TRBD2 matching over 7 bases. There are 13 residues in the CDR3. The germline CDR1 and CDR2 sequences are MDHEN and SYDVKM. Germline trimming cut 5 bases from V and 2 bases from J; bases unmatched to any gene: 2. In DNA form, the CDR3 reads TGTGCCAGCAGTCGGACTAGGCAAGAGACCCAGTACTTC. Translation: CASSRTRQETQYF.

This chain connects TRBV3-1 (or the pseudogene TRBV3-2) to TRBJ1-2; maybe TRBD1 (6 bases). Looked up from germline, CDR1 is LGHDT and CDR2 is YNNKEL (reference sequence). The length of the CDR3 is 14 residues. V lost 0 bases, J lost 3 bases, and 8 bases lay in between. The DNA for the CDR3 is TGTGCCAGCAGCCAAGATAAGGGGGACTATGGCTACACCTTC. This gives the protein CASSQDKGDYGYTF.

This chain connects TRBV18 to TRBJ1-2; 7 bases are shared with TRBD1. The junction had 7 bases not matched to a gene; V was cut back by 3 bases and J by 0 bases. The CDR3 totals 16 residues. From germline, CDR1 is KGHSH and CDR2 LQKENI. The CDR3: CASSPTGTATNYGYTF. In DNA form, the CDR3 reads TGTGCCAGCTCACCTACCGGGACAGCTACTAACTATGGCTACACCTTC.

This clone was observed a few times. The V call is TRBV27, the J call TRBJ1-6, with D unclear. Germline loops: CDR1 MNHEY, CDR2 SMNVEV (reference sequence). Deletions cut 3 bases from V and 0 bases from J, with 12 bases between. This CDR3 has 17 amino acids. For the CDR3, the DNA is TGTGCCAGCAGTTTTGATACAGCCAGCTCCTATAATTCACCCCTCCACTTT. It yields the protein CASSFDTASSYNSPLHF.

The V call is TRBV3-1 (or the pseudogene TRBV3-2), the J call TRBJ1-2; tentatively, D is TRBD1 (5 bases). The CDR3 loop spans 12 amino acids. V lost 4 bases and J 8 bases, leaving 11 bases between the germline ends. The germline CDR1 and CDR2 sequences are LGHDT and YNNKEL (reference sequence). The CDR3 nucleotides are TGTGCCAGCAGCCCGCCGAACAGGGGCTACACCTTC. It encodes CASSPPNRGYTF.

V is TRBV27 and J is TRBJ1-5; D may be TRBD1 (6 bases). V was trimmed by 5 bases and J by 4 bases, leaving 15 bases between them. Per the germline V gene, CDR1 is MNHEY and CDR2 is SMNVEV (reference sequence). The CDR3 sequence is 15 residues long. This CDR3 reads CASSLAGGSNQPQHF. The CDR3 nucleotides read TGTGCCAGCAGTCTGGCTGGGGGCTCAAATCAGCCCCAGCATTTT.

V is TRBV24-1 and J is TRBJ1-2; D uncertain. The CDR3 length is 14 residues. Germline CDR1 KGHDR, CDR2 SFDVKD. V shed 5 bases and J shed 1 base, with 10 bases lying between them. CDR3 DNA sequence: TGTGCCACCAGTGGAGATGACATTAACTATGGCTACACCTTC. This gives the protein CATSGDDINYGYTF.

The V and J genes are TRBV7-2 and TRBJ1-5; 9 bases fit TRBD1. The CDR3 sequence is 14 residues long. The germline V gene encodes CDR1 SGHTA and CDR2 FQGNSA. Trimming removed 5 bases from V and 3 bases from J; junction bases left unmatched: 2. CDR3 region: CASSRDRANQPQHF. For the CDR3, the DNA is TGTGCCAGCAGCCGGGACAGGGCCAATCAGCCCCAGCATTTT.

The V call is TRBV12-3 or TRBV12-4, the J call TRBJ1-6, with D perhaps matching TRBD1 (5 bases). Deletions cut 3 bases from V and 6 bases from J, with 6 bases between. The CDR3 length is 13 residues. CDR3 sequence reads: CASSFDSNSPLHF. The CDR3, as DNA: TGTGCCAGCAGTTTCGACAGTAATTCACCCCTCCACTTT.

The chain couples TRBV7-6 to TRBJ1-5; tentative D call: TRBD1 (6 bases). Germline V gives CDR1 SGHVS, CDR2 FNYEAQ. Deletions cut 5 bases from V and 2 bases from J, with 13 bases between. This CDR3 has 15 residues. DNA of the CDR3: TGTGCCAGCAGCCACTATCGACAGGGCAATCAGCCCCAGCATTTT. Amino acids: CASSHYRQGNQPQHF.

This chain joins TRBV12-3 or TRBV12-4 and TRBJ2-3; tentatively, D is TRBD2 (5 bases). This CDR3 has 13 residues. V was trimmed by 4 bases and J by 6 bases, leaving 11 bases between them. This CDR3 is CASSYDAGDTQYF. In DNA form, the CDR3 reads TGTGCCAGCAGTTATGACGCGGGCGATACGCAGTATTTT.

The chain links TRBV11-2 to TRBJ2-6, with D hard to call. Germline CDR1 SGHAT, CDR2 FQNNGV. V lost 6 bases to trimming and J lost 4 bases, with 16 bases between them. The CDR3 has 16 amino acids. In nucleotides, the CDR3 is TGTGCCAGCAGTCATGTCAGATTGCCCGGGGCCAACGTCCTGACTTTC. This gives the protein CASSHVRLPGANVLTF.

Details on this clone: Other DNA sequences in the sample encode the same CDR3. J is TRBJ1-2 and V is TRBV6-5; the D gene is possibly TRBD1 (5 bases). The CDR3 runs 14 residues. Trimming stripped 5 bases from V and 1 base from J, with 11 bases between. From germline, CDR1 is MNHEY and CDR2 SVGAGI. The chain's CDR3 is CASSRDSINYGYTF. CDR3 coding DNA: TGTGCCAGCAGTCGGGACTCAATTAACTATGGCTACACCTTC.

V and J are TRBV2 and TRBJ1-5; D may be TRBD1 (6 bases). With 7 bases removed from V and 5 bases from J, the gap between germline ends came to 18 bases. CDR3 length: 15 residues. Germline V CDR1 and CDR2: SNHLY, FYNNEI. The CDR3 sequence is CASNWLQGGDQPQHF. The CDR3 DNA reads as TGTGCCAGCAACTGGTTACAGGGTGGGGATCAGCCCCAGCATTTT.

The rearrangement links TRBV6-5 to TRBJ2-7, with 9 nucleotides matching TRBD1. V lost 7 bases and J lost 0; bases outside the gene matches: 7. Germline V CDR1 and CDR2: MNHEY, SVGAGI. There are 15 residues in the CDR3. CDR3 nucleotide sequence: TGTGCCAGCACCCGGGACAGGGACAGCTCCTACGAGCAGTACTTC. Its translation is CASTRDRDSSYEQYF.

The chain links TRBV7-2 to TRBJ2-1; D perhaps matches TRBD2 (5 bases). Trimming stripped 5 bases from V and 7 bases from J, with 18 bases between. This CDR3 has 15 amino acids. Germline-derived CDR1 and CDR2 are SGHTA and FQGNSA. This chain's CDR3 is CASSQERTGWNEQFF. CDR3 DNA sequence: TGTGCCAGCAGCCAGGAAAGGACGGGGTGGAATGAGCAGTTCTTC.

The V call is TRBV19, the J call TRBJ1-1; D uncertain. This CDR3 region has 13 residues. Looked up from germline, CDR1 is LNHDA and CDR2 is SQIVND (reference sequence). Between the trimmed V and J ends, which lost 3 bases and 2 bases, there was a span of 7 bases. In nucleotides, the CDR3 is TGTGCCAGTAGTATGAAGAGAAACACTGAAGCTTTCTTT. Translation: CASSMKRNTEAFF.

The genes are TRBV10-3 and TRBJ2-2; 7 bases line up with TRBD2. The CDR3 covers 17 residues. From germline, CDR1 is ENHRY and CDR2 SYGVKD. With 3 bases clipped from V and 4 bases from J, the junction kept 11 bases outside the gene matches. As DNA, the CDR3 is TGTGCCATCAGTGATTCTGCGCGGGGGTATGGCACCGGGGAGCTGTTTTTT. Translation: CAISDSARGYGTGELFF.

This sequence joins TRBV18 and TRBJ1-1, with D maybe TRBD1 (6 bases). Germline V gene lookup returns CDR1 KGHSH and CDR2 LQKENI. V was cut by 6 bases and J by 5 bases, with 16 bases left in between. This CDR3 has 14 residues. The CDR3 loop is CASSLQGPGTEAFF. The CDR3 DNA sequence: TGTGCCAGCTCCCTACAGGGTCCCGGGACTGAAGCTTTCTTT. The full variable domain, rest sourced from reference TRBV18 and TRBJ1-1, is NAGVMQNPRHLVRRRGQEARLRCSPMKGHSHVYWYRQLPEEGLKFMVYLQKENIIDESGMPKERFSAEFPKEGPSILRIQQVVRGDSAAYFCASSLQGPGTEAFFGQGTRLTVV.

The chain combines TRBV11-2 with TRBJ1-1; TRBD1 matches at 8 bases. Germline V gene sequence: CDR1 SGHAT, CDR2 FQNNGV. There are 15 residues in the CDR3. Germline trimming cut 5 bases from V and 0 bases from J; bases unmatched to any gene: 5. The CDR3 region has the DNA TGTGCCAGCAGCGATAGGACAGGGATGAACACTGAAGCTTTCTTT. Its translation is CASSDRTGMNTEAFF.